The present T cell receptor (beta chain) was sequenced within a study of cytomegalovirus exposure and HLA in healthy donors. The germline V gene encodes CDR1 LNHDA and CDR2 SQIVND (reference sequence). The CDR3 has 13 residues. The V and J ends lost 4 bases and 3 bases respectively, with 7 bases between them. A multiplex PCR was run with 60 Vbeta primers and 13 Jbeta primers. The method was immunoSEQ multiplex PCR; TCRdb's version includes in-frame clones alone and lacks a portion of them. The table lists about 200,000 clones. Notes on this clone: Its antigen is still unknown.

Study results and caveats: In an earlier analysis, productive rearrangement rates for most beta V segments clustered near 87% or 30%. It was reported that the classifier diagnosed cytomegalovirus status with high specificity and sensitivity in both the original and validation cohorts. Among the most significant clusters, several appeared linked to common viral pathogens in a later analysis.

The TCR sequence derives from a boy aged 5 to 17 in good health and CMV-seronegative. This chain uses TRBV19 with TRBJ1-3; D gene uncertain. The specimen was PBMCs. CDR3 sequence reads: CASSSRFGNTIYF. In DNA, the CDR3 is TGTGCCAGTAGTAGCAGGTTTGGAAACACCATATATTTT. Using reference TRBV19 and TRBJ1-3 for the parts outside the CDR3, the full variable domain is DGGITQSPKYLFRKEGQNVTLSCEQNLNHDAMYWYRQDPGQGLRLIYYSQIVNDFQKGDIAEGYSVSREKKESFPLTVTSAQKNPTAFYLCASSSRFGNTIYFGEGSWLTVV.